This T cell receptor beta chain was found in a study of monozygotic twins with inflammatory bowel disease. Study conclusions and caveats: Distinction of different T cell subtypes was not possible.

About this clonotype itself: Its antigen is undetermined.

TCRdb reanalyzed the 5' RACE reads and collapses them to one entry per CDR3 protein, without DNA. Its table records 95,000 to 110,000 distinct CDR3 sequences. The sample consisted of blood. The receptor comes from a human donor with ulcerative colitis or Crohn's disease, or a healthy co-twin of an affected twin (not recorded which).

CDR3 residues: CASSYSLLAGELFF. The chain couples TRBV6-5 to TRBJ2-2. Germline values: CDR1 MNHEY, CDR2 SVGAGI. The CDR3 has 14 amino acids.